The source of this T cell receptor beta chain is a study of T cell responses to AZD1222 COVID-19 vaccine. The CDR3 length is 14 residues. Germline assignment: CDR1 MNHEY and CDR2 SVGEGT. Trimming pared 0 bases from V and 0 bases from J, leaving 5 bases between. Overall study findings and caveats: Among vaccine-associated CD4 TCRs, coverage spanned spike, with dominance at 160-218 and 743-854. Mostly white British, mostly female donors; authors suggested clonal diversity may be underestimated. Close to half of spike-specific TCRs reportedly recognize unmutated variant regions.

TCRdb keeps only in-frame clones here, not all; method: immunoSEQ multiplex PCR. Of more than 110,000 clones detected, approximately 90% appear once; the ten largest clones hold approximately 2.8%. Concerning this clone: The antigen remains undetermined.

The source of this sequence is an adult in good health. This specimen was peripheral blood, taken on day 0 of AZD1222 vaccination. The chain is built from TRBV6-2 or TRBV6-3 and TRBJ1-1; D ambiguous. The DNA for the CDR3 is TGTGCCAGCAGTTACTCACAGTTGAACACTGAAGCTTTCTTT. This translates into CASSYSQLNTEAFF.